This TCR beta chain originates from a study of shared clonotypes between healthy human individuals. Study-level background: A couple of women and a few men aged 18 to 49 made up the donors.

Libraries were prepared by immunoSEQ multiplex PCR; TCRdb keeps only in-frame clonotypes and omits some of them. Here the sample spans hundreds of thousands of clones, about 78% being singletons. The CDR3 is 16 amino acids. CDR1 GTSNPN and CDR2 SVGIG come from the germline V gene (reference sequence). Germline trimming cut 0 bases from V and 7 bases from J; bases unmatched to any gene: 5. J is TRBJ2-1 and V is TRBV30; 14 nucleotides align to TRBD2. The sequenced sample was memory CD4+ T cells sorted from blood. Documented subset: CD45RA-negative fraction. The TCR sequence derives from a woman under 40 in good health. CDR3 in amino acids: CAWSVRTSGRRNEQFF. CDR3 coding DNA: TGTGCCTGGAGTGTACGGACTAGCGGGAGGAGAAATGAGCAGTTCTTC. Full variable domain (remainder filled in from reference TRBV30 and TRBJ2-1): SQTIHQWPATLVQPVGSPLSLECTVEGTSNPNLYWYRQAAGRGLQLLFYSVGIGQISSEVPQNLSASRPQDRQFILSSKKLLLSDSGFYLCAWSVRTSGRRNEQFFGPGTRLTVL.